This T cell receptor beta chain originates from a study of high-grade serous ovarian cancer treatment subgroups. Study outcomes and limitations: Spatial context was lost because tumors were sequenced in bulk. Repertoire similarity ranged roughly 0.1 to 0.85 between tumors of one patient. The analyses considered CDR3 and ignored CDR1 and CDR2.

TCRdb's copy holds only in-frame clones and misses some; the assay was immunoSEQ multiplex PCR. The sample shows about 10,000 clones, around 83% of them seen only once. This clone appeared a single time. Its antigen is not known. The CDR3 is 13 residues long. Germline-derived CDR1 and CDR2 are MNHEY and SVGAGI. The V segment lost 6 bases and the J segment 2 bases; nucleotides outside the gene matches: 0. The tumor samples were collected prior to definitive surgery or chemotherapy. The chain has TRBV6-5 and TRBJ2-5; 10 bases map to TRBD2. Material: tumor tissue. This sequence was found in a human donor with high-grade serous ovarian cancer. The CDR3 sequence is CASRTSGQETQYF. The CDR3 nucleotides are TGTGCCAGCAGGACTAGCGGGCAAGAGACCCAGTACTTC.